The rows below give T cell receptor beta chains drawn from one sample of a study of blood T cell repertoires in COVID-19. Only in-frame clones appear in the TCRdb table, and some are missing; sequencing was by immunoSEQ multiplex PCR. The data show some 180,000 clones, under 80% seen once. Input material: peripheral blood. The receptors were gathered from a man in his fifties or sixties who had recovered from COVID-19. The CDR3 runs from the conserved cysteine through the conserved F or W. Fields, in order: J gene, V gene, clone size, D gene, CDR3 protein, CDR3 DNA. A D gene is named only where the DNA matches it firmly. Expanded clones are given a class, and other clones once, few, many or no size at all.

TRBJ2-1,TRBV27,.,TRBD1,CASSTLRLQGRYNEQFF,TGTGCCAGCAGTACCTTGAGACTACAGGGGCGCTACAATGAGCAGTTCTTC
TRBJ1-2,TRBV19,.,.,CASTEGSGYTF,TGTGCCAGTACCGAGGGAAGCGGCTACACCTTC
TRBJ2-7,TRBV5-1,.,.,CASSLAGGKTYEQYF,TGCGCCAGCAGCTTGGCTGGAGGGAAGACCTACGAGCAGTACTTC
TRBJ1-6,TRBV28,many,TRBD1,CASSLVRTGPNNSPLHF,TGTGCCAGCAGTTTGGTCCGGACAGGGCCTAATAATTCACCCCTCCACTTT
TRBJ2-7,TRBV7-8,.,.,CASSLVDSYEQYF,TGTGCCAGCAGCTTGGTAGACAGTTACGAGCAGTACTTC
TRBJ2-1,TRBV7-2,.,.,CASSLSLESNEQFF,TGTGCCAGCAGCTTATCCCTGGAGAGCAATGAGCAGTTCTTC
TRBJ2-1,TRBV4-2,.,TRBD2,CASSQDMSGRAIEQFF,TGTGCCAGCAGCCAAGATATGAGCGGGAGGGCCATTGAGCAGTTCTTC
TRBJ2-7,TRBV5-1,.,.,CASSLAGETDEQYF,TGCGCCAGCAGCTTGGCGGGGGAGACCGACGAGCAGTACTTC
TRBJ2-5,TRBV15,.,.,CATSRAKGETQYF,TGTGCCACCAGCAGGGCGAAGGGGGAGACCCAGTACTTC
TRBJ2-2,TRBV30,.,.,CAWSVGPPRGSLNTGELFF,TGTGCCTGGAGCGTGGGCCCCCCTCGGGGAAGCTTAAACACCGGGGAGCTGTTTTTT
TRBJ1-4,TRBV2,few,.,CASRRLTGGEKLFF,TGTGCCAGTCGAAGACTGACCGGTGGTGAAAAACTGTTTTTT
TRBJ2-7,TRBV5-1,once,.,CASSLDLREAYEQYF,TGCGCCAGCAGCTTGGACCTGAGGGAGGCTTACGAGCAGTACTTC
TRBJ1-6,TRBV7-9,.,.,CASNTPFGEVWNSPLHF,TGTGCCAGCAACACCCCCTTCGGGGAAGTTTGGAATTCACCCCTCCACTTT
TRBJ2-7,TRBV2,.,.,CASSDRDFPYEQYF,TGTGCCAGCAGTGACCGGGACTTCCCCTACGAGCAGTACTTC
TRBJ2-1,TRBV2,.,.,CASNVRVGVPHNEQFF,TGTGCCAGCAACGTCCGAGTGGGAGTCCCCCACAATGAGCAGTTCTTC
TRBJ2-1,TRBV7-3,.,TRBD2,CASSLNSGRGSEQFF,TGTGCCAGCAGCTTAAATTCCGGTCGCGGGAGTGAGCAGTTCTTC
TRBJ2-1,TRBV5-6,.,TRBD1,CASSRDRGNEQFF,TGTGCCAGCAGCCGGGACAGGGGGAATGAGCAGTTCTTC
TRBJ2-2,TRBV11-2,.,.,CASRGGRRTGELFF,TGTGCCAGCAGGGGGGGGCGCAGAACCGGGGAGCTGTTTTTT
TRBJ1-5,TRBV3-1/TRBV3-2,.,TRBD1,CASSKTGGNQPQHF,TGTGCCAGCAGCAAGACAGGGGGTAATCAGCCCCAGCATTTT
TRBJ2-2,TRBV7-2,.,TRBD2,CASRVAGGPGELFF,TGTGCCAGCAGGGTAGCGGGAGGCCCCGGGGAGCTGTTTTTT
TRBJ2-2,TRBV5-1,.,TRBD1,CASSWNRGTGELFF,TGCGCCAGCAGCTGGAACAGGGGAACCGGGGAGCTGTTTTTT
TRBJ1-5,TRBV10-1,.,.,CASSESARNDNQPQHF,TGCGCCAGCAGTGAGTCAGCGCGGAATGACAATCAGCCCCAGCATTTT
TRBJ2-7,TRBV10-1,.,TRBD2,CASSEIAGRPYEQYF,TGCGCCAGCAGTGAGATAGCGGGGCGTCCCTACGAGCAGTACTTC
TRBJ2-1,TRBV25-1,.,TRBD2,CASSSLLAGSYNEQFF,TGTGCCAGCAGTAGTTTGCTAGCGGGCTCCTACAATGAGCAGTTCTTC
TRBJ2-1,TRBV11-2,.,TRBD2,CASSSGTSAHEQFF,TGTGCCAGCAGCTCCGGGACTAGCGCCCATGAGCAGTTCTTC
TRBJ1-1,TRBV6-9,.,.,CASSYYPGRGSEAFF,TGTGCCAGCAGTTATTATCCGGGGAGGGGTTCTGAAGCTTTCTTT
TRBJ2-3,TRBV9,.,.,CASSGLADTQYF,TGTGCCAGCAGCGGACTAGCAGATACGCAGTATTTT
TRBJ2-5,TRBV10-3,few,TRBD2,CATRDFTGLAGEGETQYF,TGTGCCACCCGGGATTTCACAGGGCTAGCGGGAGAGGGGGAGACCCAGTACTTC
TRBJ2-5,TRBV30,.,.,CALGEETQYF,TGTGCATTAGGAGAGGAGACCCAGTACTTC
TRBJ2-1,TRBV15,.,TRBD2,CATSRRLAGPNEQFF,TGTGCCACCAGCAGACGACTAGCGGGTCCCAATGAGCAGTTCTTC
TRBJ2-5,TRBV11-1,.,TRBD2,CASSSTGLAEETQYF,TGTGCCAGCAGCTCCACTGGACTAGCCGAAGAGACCCAGTACTTC
TRBJ1-2,TRBV7-9,many,TRBD1,CASSLRTGTNYGYTF,TGTGCCAGCAGCTTAAGGACAGGAACTAACTATGGCTACACCTTC
TRBJ1-6,TRBV4-2,.,.,CASSRAGVDNSPLHF,TGTGCCAGCAGCCGCGCAGGGGTAGACAATTCACCCCTCCACTTT
TRBJ2-5,TRBV9,.,TRBD2,CASSVNLAGGPLEETQYF,TGTGCCAGCAGCGTAAATTTGGCGGGAGGGCCGTTAGAAGAGACCCAGTACTTC
TRBJ2-2,TRBV2,.,.,CASTGARTGRAGELFF,TGTGCCAGCACAGGGGCTAGGACAGGGAGGGCCGGGGAGCTGTTTTTT
TRBJ2-7,TRBV5-4,few,.,CASRLLEGLRSYEQYF,TGTGCCAGCAGATTACTAGAGGGACTGCGCTCCTACGAGCAGTACTTC